Below, one TCR beta chain is given with its context. This clonotype was recorded at least ten times. The specificity of this receptor is unknown. Nothing much larger sits one base from this clone, and base qualities are not available. The CDR3 spans 14 residues, from the cysteine through the phenylalanine. Only the CDR3 part of the read is kept: 42 bases, read in frame from the first base. The germline V gene yields SGHRS for CDR1 and YFSETQ for CDR2. V was cut back by 0 bases and J by 0 bases, leaving a gap of 7 bases between them. Expansion of CD8+CD57+ cells had been shown by flow cytometry in the patients chosen for sequencing. Every patient had severe acquired aplastic anemia, diagnosed using the International Study of Aplastic Anemia and Agranulocytosis and Camitta criteria. No therapy had been received by the patients at the time of blood sampling. In the study, sorted CD4+ and CD8+ blood T cells from patients with severe aplastic anemia and from healthy subjects underwent deep sequencing of TCR repertoires. Patients were enrolled in the USA under clinicaltrials.gov protocols 00001620, 01623167, 00001397, 00071045, 00081523 and 00961064. Ficoll-Paque density gradient centrifugation was used to isolate peripheral blood mononuclear cells. Before DNA extraction, CD4+ and CD8+ T cells were sorted by FACS or by magnetic beads.

This entry is derived from a study of CD8+CD57+ T cells in acquired aplastic anemia (dated by TCRdb to 2016 to 2018). A note on the overall study: On average, sorted CD4+ and CD8+ cells yielded 3 to 4 ug of extracted DNA, with a range of 0.2 to 27.4 ug. A CD8+CD57+ expansion meant a frequency higher than the mean frequency seen in healthy subjects. Summary of the overall study and its limitations: Twenty-nine CD8+ CDR3 sequences were shared between patients and controls but appeared highly expressed in patients and within their immunodominant clones. Patients and healthy controls showed no significant difference in CD8+ Simpson's diversity (P=0.060).

Genomic DNA served as template for TCR beta VDJ combination and CDR3 sequence profiling. TCR repertoire sequencing was run on an Illumina HiSeq 2000. For the original study's pipeline: Repertoire assessment relied on Simpson's diversity index, CDR3 size and DJ length profiles, and TRBV/TRBJ rearrangement plots. Whichever DNA sequence was most abundant in the deep sequencing data was defined as the immunodominant clone. CDR3 amino acid sequences were checked for sharing between subjects and were compared against published repertoires and the VDJdb database. TCRdb redid the processing of the public reads, applying fastp at Q25 and MiXCR, and retained in-frame beta chains. Rows merge per CDR3 protein into single entries with the most common DNA and genes. These V and J calls derive from TCRdb rather than the authors' analysis. Recorded for this sample are approximately 59,000 distinct CDR3 sequences; around 57% of them occurred a single time. The leading ten clones occupy approximately 15% of the sample.

The rearranged segments are TRBV5-1 and TRBJ2-7, with an unclear D gene assignment. This TCR came from a human donor with aplastic anemia. Sequencing used sorted CD4+, CD8+, or CD8+CD57+ T cells (not recorded which) from PBMCs. CDR3 sequence: CASSLGPSSYEQYF. The DNA reads as follows: TGCGCCAGCAGCTTGGGCCCCAGCTCCTACGAGCAGTACTTC.